This T cell receptor (beta chain) was sequenced for a study of T-cell reconstitution after alpha-beta-depleted transplantation in children. This CDR3 spans 15 amino acids. Trimming stripped 3 bases from V and 4 bases from J, with 18 bases between. CDR1 is SQVTM, CDR2 ANQGSEA, per germline. TCRbeta library construction was performed incorporating unique molecular identifiers. MiXCR, run by TCRdb on the PCR reads, gives a single entry per CDR3 protein. The data show about 600,000 distinct CDR3 sequences, roughly 23% seen once. Study-wide findings and caveats: Counts and diversity of T cells one year after transplant came mostly from newly produced T cells.

With regard to this clonotype: The target antigen is unknown.

This sample comprised PBMCs, mostly from graft donor cells, obtained 360 days after TCRalphabeta/CD19-depleted stem cell transplant. The chain recombines TRBV29-1 with TRBJ1-1; possibly TRBD1 for D (5 bases). This sequence was found in a boy younger than two who had a stem cell transplant for acute myeloid leukemia, so the T cells may come from the graft donor. For the CDR3, the DNA is TGCAGCGTTGAGGTAGGAGGGGATTCGCCCACTGAAGCTTTCTTT. Translated, it gives CSVEVGGDSPTEAFF.